The 25 T cell receptor beta chains below all came from one sample that was sequenced in a study of cytomegalovirus exposure and HLA in healthy donors. It was with 60 Vbeta and 13 Jbeta primers that the PCR ran. Generated by immunoSEQ multiplex PCR, the TCRdb table keeps only in-frame clones and is missing some. The profile shows about 120,000 clones, about 70% of them singletons. Specimen: PBMCs. These receptors were obtained from a woman aged 25-40 years in good health and CMV-seronegative.

The CDR3 bases are TGTGCCATCAGTTTAGGGGGCCTGAGCACTGAAGCTTTCTTT. Encoded protein: CAISLGGLSTEAFF. The chain has TRBV10-3 and TRBJ1-1; 7 nucleotides align to TRBD1. Germline CDR1 is ENHRY and CDR2 is SYGVKD. This CDR3 has 14 amino acids. Losses at the gene ends were 5 bases for V and 4 bases for J; bases not matched to a gene: 7.

The V gene is TRBV19, the J gene TRBJ1-2; 9 bases agree with TRBD1. The CDR3 loop spans 17 amino acids. V gave up 3 bases and J gave up 4 bases; unmatched junction bases: 12. The germline CDR1 and CDR2 sequences are LNHDA and SQIVND (reference sequence). The CDR3 region has the DNA TGTGCCAGTAGTATCCTTGGGGGACAGGGCACCCTCTATGGCTACACCTTC. Protein product: CASSILGGQGTLYGYTF.

The DNA of the CDR3 is TGCAGAGTAGGGGGACAGGGTGAGCCCCAGCATTTT. It translates to CRVGGQGEPQHF. The chain employs TRBV29-1 and TRBJ1-5; 9 bases align to TRBD1. Germline CDR1 reads SQVTM; CDR2 reads ANQGSEA. The CDR3 covers 12 residues.

The chain combines TRBV6-5 with TRBJ1-1; 10 positions agree with TRBD1. CDR1 and CDR2 (germline): MNHEY, SVGAGI. The V segment lost 4 bases and the J segment 5 bases; nucleotides outside the gene matches: 10. The CDR3 has 16 amino acids. The CDR3 DNA follows: TGTGCCAGCAGTTCCCCGGGACAGGGGAAGGGGACTGAAGCTTTCTTT. Translation: CASSSPGQGKGTEAFF.

The chain combines TRBV7-7 with TRBJ2-5; D may be TRBD1 (5 bases). Per the germline V gene, CDR1 is SSHAT and CDR2 is FNYEAQ (reference sequence). This CDR3 is built from 14 residues. Trimming shortened V by 5 bases and J by 2 bases, and 12 bases separated the two germline ends. The CDR3 DNA reads TGTGCCAGCAGCCCTACAGGAGATCAAGAGACCCAGTACTTC. Its protein is CASSPTGDQETQYF. The entire variable domain, with the rest obtained from reference TRBV7-7 and TRBJ2-5, is as follows: GAGVSQSPRYKVTKRGQDVTLRCDPISSHATLYWYQQALGQGPEFLTYFNYEAQPDKSGLPSDRFSAERPEGSISTLTIQRTEQRDSAMYRCASSPTGDQETQYFGPGTRLLVL.

The chain employs TRBV5-1 and TRBJ2-3, with D perhaps TRBD2 (6 bases). V lost 3 bases and J lost 0, with 14 bases in between. Germline CDR1 reads SGHRS; CDR2 reads YFSETQ. The CDR3 is 16 residues long. The CDR3 DNA reads TGCGCCAGCAGCTCGGGGGAGCGCTCTAGCACAGATACGCAGTATTTT. Protein product: CASSSGERSSTDTQYF.

J is TRBJ2-2 and V is TRBV7-6; 7 bases map to TRBD1. The CDR3 sequence is 16 residues long. J was trimmed by 5 bases and V by 5 bases; bases with no gene match: 11. The germline V gene encodes CDR1 SGHVS and CDR2 FNYEAQ. The chain's CDR3 is CASSPHQGELTGELFF. The CDR3 bases are TGTGCCAGCAGCCCGCACCAGGGGGAATTAACCGGGGAGCTGTTTTTT.

The rearrangement joins TRBV5-1 to TRBJ1-1; D perhaps matches TRBD1 (6 bases). The CDR3 extends over 13 amino acids. CDR1 SGHRS and CDR2 YFSETQ come from the germline V gene. The V gene lost 3 bases and the J gene lost 6 bases, with 12 bases spanning the gap. In nucleotides, the CDR3 is TGCGCCAGCAGCTACAGGGAGGGTGCTGAAGCTTTCTTT. Its translation is CASSYREGAEAFF.

This clone was observed a handful of times. This chain connects TRBV6-6 to TRBJ2-6; 10 bases agree with TRBD1. Germline V lookup: CDR1 MNHNY, CDR2 SVGAGI (reference sequence). J lost 2 bases, V lost 5 bases, and 3 bases had no gene match. The CDR3 length is 16 residues. The CDR3 DNA reads TGTGCCAGCAGTAGACAGGGGGCAGCTGGGGCCAACGTCCTGACTTTC. It yields the protein CASSRQGAAGANVLTF.

This clone came up once. The V call is TRBV10-3, the J call TRBJ1-5, with 10 positions matching TRBD1. After removal of 10 bases from V and 3 bases from J, the junction contained 3 bases not matched to a gene. Germline V lookup: CDR1 ENHRY, CDR2 SYGVKD. The length of the CDR3 is 13 residues. The CDR3 DNA follows: TGTGCCACCGGACAGGGGGACAATCAGCCCCAGCATTTT. It encodes CATGQGDNQPQHF.

The chain uses TRBV9 and TRBJ1-2; possibly TRBD1 for D (6 bases). This CDR3 has 15 amino acids. The germline V gene has CDR1 SGDLS and CDR2 YYNGEE. V lost 0 bases and J lost 6, with 15 bases in between. This CDR3 reads CASSVASRRQDGYTF. CDR3 nucleotide sequence: TGTGCCAGCAGCGTAGCGTCTCGGAGACAGGATGGCTACACCTTC.

This clone was picked up a small number of times. CDR3 sequence (DNA): TGTGCCAGCTCAATGGACAGGAAATCAGAAGCTTTCTTT. It translates to CASSMDRKSEAFF. The chain couples TRBV18 to TRBJ1-1; 7 bases fit TRBD1. Trimming cost V 5 bases and J 8 bases; bases outside gene matches: 8. CDR1 is KGHSH and CDR2 is LQKENI in the germline V gene. This CDR3 contains 13 residues.

J is TRBJ2-7 and V is TRBV29-1; D is possibly TRBD1 (6 bases). Germline-derived CDR1 and CDR2 are SQVTM and ANQGSEA. This CDR3 has 13 amino acids. V gave up 0 bases and J gave up 5 bases, with 11 bases separating them. The CDR3 sequence: CSVEEFEGDEQYF. The CDR3, as DNA: TGCAGCGTTGAAGAATTCGAGGGGGACGAGCAGTACTTC.

This chain connects TRBV6-5 to TRBJ2-5, with TRBD2 matching 8 bases. CDR3 size: 13 residues. Trimming took 8 bases from V and 5 from J; bases not matched to a gene: 7. CDR1 and CDR2 from the germline V gene are MNHEY and SVGAGI. CDR3 nucleotide sequence: TGTGCCAGCGCTGGCGGGGGGATCGAGACCCAGTACTTC. Protein: CASAGGGIETQYF.

V gene TRBV7-2 combines with J gene TRBJ1-3, with TRBD1 identical over 8 bases. Germline V gene data show CDR1 as SGHTA and CDR2 as FQGNSA. This CDR3 has 15 amino acids. V shed 2 bases, J shed 3 bases, and the junction held 3 bases outside the gene matches. The CDR3 reads CASSLLTGGGNTIYF. In DNA form, the CDR3 reads TGTGCCAGCAGCTTATTAACAGGGGGTGGAAACACCATATATTTT.

This clone was counted a few times. The V gene is TRBV5-1, the J gene TRBJ1-4; possibly TRBD1 for D (5 bases). The CDR3 contains 14 residues. Trimming removed 4 bases at V and 2 bases at J, with 9 bases between. Germline lookup yields CDR1 SGHRS and CDR2 YFSETQ. Written as DNA, the CDR3 is TGCGCCAGCAGCGCGGGACCGACTAATGAAAAACTGTTTTTT. This codes for CASSAGPTNEKLFF.

The chain combines TRBV18 with TRBJ2-7; maybe TRBD2 (6 bases). CDR1 KGHSH and CDR2 LQKENI come from the germline V gene. V was shortened by 1 base and J by 3 bases, with 10 bases between the two germline ends. There are 14 residues in the CDR3. The CDR3 DNA follows: TGTGCCAGCTCACCACTGGAGGGAATCTACGAGCAGTACTTC. Translated: CASSPLEGIYEQYF.

The gene calls are TRBV7-2 and TRBJ1-1; the match to TRBD1 covers 7 bases. After removal of 8 bases from V and 1 base from J, the junction contained 13 bases not matched to a gene. Germline V CDR1 and CDR2: SGHTA, FQGNSA. The CDR3 runs to 16 residues. The CDR3 reads CASQPREQGWNTEAFF. Written as DNA, the CDR3 is TGTGCCAGCCAGCCCCGGGAACAGGGGTGGAACACTGAAGCTTTCTTT.

The V gene is TRBV5-6, the J gene TRBJ2-3; TRBD2 aligns across 8 bases. CDR1 is SGHDT and CDR2 is YYEEEE in the germline V gene. The CDR3 loop spans 15 amino acids. V trimming: 7 bases; J trimming: 5 bases; junction bases outside the gene matches: 12. CDR3 sequence: CASANSGGQLDTQYF. The CDR3, as DNA: TGTGCCAGCGCCAACTCGGGGGGGCAATTAGATACGCAGTATTTT.

The table lists this clone with a few counts. DNA of the CDR3: TGTGCCAGCAGTCGGAAAGGGGTCACTGAAGCTTTCTTT. Its translation is CASSRKGVTEAFF. The chain recombines TRBV6-1 with TRBJ1-1; possibly TRBD1 for D (5 bases). The CDR3 runs 13 residues. Trimming removed 5 bases from V and 4 bases from J, with 11 bases in between. Per germline, CDR1 MNHNS and CDR2 SASEGT.

This clone occurred once. The chain combines TRBV9 with TRBJ1-1; no definite D call. V dropped 3 bases and J dropped 5 bases, with 14 bases sitting between them. The CDR3 covers 14 residues. CDR1 is SGDLS and CDR2 is YYNGEE in the germline V gene. The CDR3 spells CASSAPNEGTEAFF. The CDR3 DNA is TGTGCCAGCAGCGCCCCTAACGAGGGAACTGAAGCTTTCTTT.

This chain links TRBV4-2 with TRBJ2-1; 8 bases map to TRBD2. Germline CDR1 reads LGHNA; CDR2 reads YNFKEQ. The CDR3 is 18 residues long. The V segment lost 1 base and the J segment 5 bases; nucleotides outside the gene matches: 13. CDR3 protein: CASSQGSAVAGNDNEQFF. The DNA of the CDR3 is TGTGCCAGCAGCCAAGGATCGGCGGTAGCGGGAAACGACAATGAGCAGTTCTTC.

J is TRBJ1-1 and V is TRBV7-2, with no clear D. CDR1 is SGHTA, CDR2 FQGNSA, per germline. The ends were cut back, 3 bases at V and 4 bases at J, with 9 bases in the middle. The CDR3 has 13 residues. DNA of the CDR3: TGTGCCAGCAGCTTCAGTCGGAGCACTGAAGCTTTCTTT. Amino acids: CASSFSRSTEAFF.

The chain uses TRBV5-1 and TRBJ2-5; 7 nucleotides align to TRBD2. V was clipped by 4 bases and J by 4 bases; unmatched bases: 7. Germline V gives CDR1 SGHRS, CDR2 YFSETQ. This CDR3 region has 14 residues. The DNA of the CDR3 is TGCGCCAGCAGCGCCGGACTAGGGACAGAGACCCAGTACTTC. It encodes CASSAGLGTETQYF.

The genes are TRBV19 and TRBJ2-3; TRBD2 matches at 9 bases. Unmatched junction bases numbered 9, after V lost 10 bases and J lost 4 bases. This CDR3 has 14 amino acids. CDR1 LNHDA and CDR2 SQIVND come from the germline V gene (reference sequence). CDR3 coding DNA: TGTGCCACCAGTAGCGGGAGACGCGCAGATACGCAGTATTTT. Translating it yields CATSSGRRADTQYF.